This T cell receptor (beta chain) was sequenced during a study of CD8+ T cells in alopecia areata. Across the study: The percentage of affected scalp area served as the score of severity for treated patients.

Extracted RNA was reverse transcribed, and the resulting cDNA served as sequencing template. Only in-frame clones appear in the TCRdb table, and some are missing; sequencing was by immunoSEQ multiplex PCR. The sample includes some 58,000 clones, roughly 46% of them seen just once. Study results and limitations: Persistence in scalp and blood during tofacitinib was observed for many expanded lesional clones.

Germline loops: CDR1 SGHAT, CDR2 FQNNGV. The CDR3 has 13 amino acids. Trimming removed 1 base at V and 6 bases at J, with 9 bases between. Treatment here: oral pan-JAK inhibitor, 5-10 mg twice daily. Sampling of alopecia areata patients yielded lesional scalp punch biopsies as well as peripheral blood. This clone was seen a handful of times. Its antigen is still unknown. The TCR originated in a human donor with alopecia areata. The rearrangement links TRBV11-2 to TRBJ1-2; no reliable D call. This specimen was CD8+ T cells sorted from blood, taken at approximately week 36, from a patient treated with tofacitinib. The CDR3 loop is CASSLGGANGYTF. CDR3 sequence (DNA): TGTGCCAGCAGCTTAGGCGGAGCTAATGGCTACACCTTC.